This TCR beta chain was recorded in a study of T cells in narcolepsy. The study, taken as a whole, reports: Autoreactive clonotypes reportedly recurred in blood of same and different patients, not controls. Same-patient CSF and blood CD4+ T cell clonotypes included HCRT-specific and TRIB2-specific autoreactive ones. No autoreactive T cell clone sequences appeared in some memory CD4+ repertoires.

The V gene's germline CDR1 is MNHNY and CDR2 SVGAGI (reference sequence). The V end was cut by 7 bases, the J end by 5 bases, with 14 bases between. The CDR3 covers 13 residues. With regard to this clone: As yet, its antigen is unknown.

Clones were sequenced by immunoSEQ multiplex PCR, and TCRdb holds only the in-frame ones, with some missing. The repertoire has more than 30,000 clones, less than 90% of them found once; the top ten carry 0.66%. This rearrangement joins TRBV6-6 to TRBJ1-2; D may be TRBD1 (5 bases). The sample taken for sequencing was memory (CD45RA-) CD4+ T cells from blood. The sequence derives from a human donor in good health. Here the CDR3 reads CASTDGGGYGYTF. The DNA of the CDR3 is TGTGCCAGCACCGACGGGGGTGGATATGGCTACACCTTC.